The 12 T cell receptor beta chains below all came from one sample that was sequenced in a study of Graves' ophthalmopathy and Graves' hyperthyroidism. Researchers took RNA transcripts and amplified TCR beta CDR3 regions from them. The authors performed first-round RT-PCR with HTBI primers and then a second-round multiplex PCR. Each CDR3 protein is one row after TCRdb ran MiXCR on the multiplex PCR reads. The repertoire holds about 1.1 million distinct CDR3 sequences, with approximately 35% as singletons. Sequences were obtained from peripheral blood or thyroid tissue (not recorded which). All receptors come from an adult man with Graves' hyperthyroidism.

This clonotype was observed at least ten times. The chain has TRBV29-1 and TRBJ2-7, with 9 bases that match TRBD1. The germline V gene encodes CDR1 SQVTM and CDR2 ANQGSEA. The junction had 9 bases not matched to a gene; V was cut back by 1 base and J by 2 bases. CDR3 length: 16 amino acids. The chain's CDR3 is CSVEATDRGEAYEQYF. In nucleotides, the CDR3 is TGCAGCGTTGAAGCCACCGACAGGGGGGAGGCCTACGAGCAGTACTTC.

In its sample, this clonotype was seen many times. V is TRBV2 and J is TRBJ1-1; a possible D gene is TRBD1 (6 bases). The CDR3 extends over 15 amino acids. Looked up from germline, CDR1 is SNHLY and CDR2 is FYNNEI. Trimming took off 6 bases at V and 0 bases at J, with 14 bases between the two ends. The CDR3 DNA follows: TGTGCCAGCAGATCAAACGACAGGCTGAACACTGAAGCTTTCTTT. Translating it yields CASRSNDRLNTEAFF.

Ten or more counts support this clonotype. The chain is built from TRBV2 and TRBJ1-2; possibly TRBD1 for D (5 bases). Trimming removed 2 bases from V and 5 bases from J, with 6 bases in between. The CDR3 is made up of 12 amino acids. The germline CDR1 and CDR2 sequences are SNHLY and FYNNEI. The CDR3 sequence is CASSERGYGYTF. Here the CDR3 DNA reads TGTGCCAGCAGTGAAAGGGGTTATGGCTACACCTTC.

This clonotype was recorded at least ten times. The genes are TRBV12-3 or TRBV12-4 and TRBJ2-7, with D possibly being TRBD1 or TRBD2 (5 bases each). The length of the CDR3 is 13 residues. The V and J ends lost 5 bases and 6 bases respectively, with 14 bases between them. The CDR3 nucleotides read TGTGCCAGCAGTGACGGGACGCCCGGCGAGCAGTACTTC. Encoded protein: CASSDGTPGEQYF.

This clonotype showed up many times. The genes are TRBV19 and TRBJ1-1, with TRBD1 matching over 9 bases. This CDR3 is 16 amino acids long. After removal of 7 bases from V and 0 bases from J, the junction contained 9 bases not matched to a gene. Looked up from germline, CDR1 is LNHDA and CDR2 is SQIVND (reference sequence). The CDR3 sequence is CASTPGTGIVNTEAFF. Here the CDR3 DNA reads TGTGCCAGTACCCCCGGGACAGGGATCGTGAACACTGAAGCTTTCTTT.

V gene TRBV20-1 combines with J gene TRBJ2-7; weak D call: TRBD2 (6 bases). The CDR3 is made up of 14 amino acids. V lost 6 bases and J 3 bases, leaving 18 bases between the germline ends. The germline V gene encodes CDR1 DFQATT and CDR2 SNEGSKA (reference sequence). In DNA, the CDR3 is TGCAGTGCCCCGGTGGGGATGGGGGGCTACGAGCAGTACTTC. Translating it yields CSAPVGMGGYEQYF.

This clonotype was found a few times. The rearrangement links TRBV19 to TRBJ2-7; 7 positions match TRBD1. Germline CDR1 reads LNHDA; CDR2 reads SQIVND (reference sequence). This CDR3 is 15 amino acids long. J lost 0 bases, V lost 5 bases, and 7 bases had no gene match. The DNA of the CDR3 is TGTGCCAGTAGTGGACAGGTTTCCCGCTCCTACGAGCAGTACTTC. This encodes CASSGQVSRSYEQYF.

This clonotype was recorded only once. The CDR3: CASPPEAGGYTF. In nucleotides, the CDR3 is TGTGCCAGCCCTCCTGAGGCGGGGGGCTACACCTTC. This chain joins TRBV2 and TRBJ1-2; D is undetermined. Germline CDR1 SNHLY, CDR2 FYNNEI. This CDR3 is built from 12 residues. Trimming pared 8 bases from V and 8 bases from J, leaving 15 bases between.

The CDR3 nucleotides are TGTGCCAGTAGTATAGATCTCGGGGGATGGGTGCAAGAGACCCAGTACTTC. Encoded protein: CASSIDLGGWVQETQYF. This chain uses TRBV19 with TRBJ2-5; possibly TRBD2 for D (6 bases). The CDR3 is 17 amino acids. Trimming left V 0 bases short and J 2 bases short, with 16 bases between. Germline V gene lookup returns CDR1 LNHDA and CDR2 SQIVND (reference sequence).

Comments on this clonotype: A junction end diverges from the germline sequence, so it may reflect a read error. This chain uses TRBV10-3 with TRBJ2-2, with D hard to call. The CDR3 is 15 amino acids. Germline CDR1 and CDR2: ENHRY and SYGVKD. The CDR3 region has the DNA TGTGCCAGCAGTTACCTGGGTGCGAACACCGGGGAGCTGTTTTTT. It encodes CASSYLGANTGELFF.

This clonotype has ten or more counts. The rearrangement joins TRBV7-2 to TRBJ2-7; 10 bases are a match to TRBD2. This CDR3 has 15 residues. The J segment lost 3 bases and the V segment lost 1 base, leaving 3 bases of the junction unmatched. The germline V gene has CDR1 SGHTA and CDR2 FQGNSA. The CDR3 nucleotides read TGTGCCAGCAGCTTAGGGACTAGCGGCGGCTACGAGCAGTACTTC. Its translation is CASSLGTSGGYEQYF.

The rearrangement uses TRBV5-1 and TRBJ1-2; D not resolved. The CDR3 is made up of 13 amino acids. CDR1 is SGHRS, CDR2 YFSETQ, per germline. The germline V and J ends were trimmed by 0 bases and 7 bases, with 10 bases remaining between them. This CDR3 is CASSLGGLRGYTF. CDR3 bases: TGCGCCAGCAGCTTGGGGGGATTGCGTGGCTACACCTTC.